This TCR beta chain was retrieved from a study of blood T cell repertoires in COVID-19. For the study at large: The samples span acute and convalescent COVID-19 from the United States, Italy and Spain.

With 3 bases removed from V and 3 bases from J, the gap between germline ends came to 9 bases. The CDR3 runs to 15 residues. Germline CDR1 is MNHEY and CDR2 is SMNVEV (reference sequence). Using immunoSEQ multiplex PCR, the repertoire was profiled, and TCRdb retains in-frame clones only, with some absent. Seen here are about 68,000 clones, 80% to 90% observed once, and the top ten hold roughly 8.8%. This clonotype originated in a man aged 50 to 59 with active COVID-19. The rearrangement links TRBV27 to TRBJ1-6, with D unclear. Sequencing input: peripheral blood. CDR3 in DNA: TGTGCCAGCAGTTTCGAAGCGAGCTATAATTCACCCCTCCACTTT. Its translation is CASSFEASYNSPLHF.